These 32 T cell receptor beta chains were sequenced from one sample in a study of shared clonotypes between healthy human individuals. Only in-frame clones appear in the TCRdb table, and some are missing; sequencing was by immunoSEQ multiplex PCR. The table lists more than 2,000,000 clones, more than 80% of them singletons, with over 0.12% in the top ten. Sequencing input: naive CD4+ T cells sorted from blood. Subset indicated: CD45RA+ positively selected. The source of these receptors is a man aged 18-30 years in good health.

The chain links TRBV7-5 to TRBJ2-1; the listed D gene, TRBD2, was not tested against the DNA. TRBV7-5 is termed a pseudogene. The CDR3 loop spans 18 amino acids. Here the CDR3 DNA reads TGTGCCAGAAGCTCGACCGCCTGGCCCCGAGGCTCCTACAATGAGCAGTTCTTC. As protein: CARSSTAWPRGSYNEQFF.

The CDR3 loop is CASSRGRSEYTEAFF. DNA for the CDR3: TGTGCCAGCAGCCGGGGACGAAGCGAGTACACTGAAGCTTTCTTT. This chain joins TRBV7-9 and TRBJ1-1; D possibly corresponds to TRBD1 (5 bases). The germline gives CDR1 SEHNR, CDR2 FQNEAQ (reference sequence). The CDR3 covers 15 residues. The ends were cut back, 5 bases at V and 3 bases at J, with 16 bases in the middle.

The rearrangement joins TRBV7-9 to TRBJ2-7; D is ambiguous. The germline V gene encodes CDR1 SEHNR and CDR2 FQNEAQ (reference sequence). The CDR3 is 15 amino acids. V dropped 3 bases and J dropped 6 bases, with 18 bases sitting between them. As DNA, the CDR3 is TGTGCCAGCAGCTTGGGTCATTTCATAACCGCCGAGCAGTACTTC. This codes for CASSLGHFITAEQYF.

The chain carries TRBV4-1 and TRBJ1-6; TRBD1 might be the D (5 bases). The V gene's germline CDR1 is MGHRA and CDR2 YSYEKL. This CDR3 comprises 17 residues. Trimming shortened V by 0 bases and J by 6 bases, and 15 bases separated the two germline ends. The CDR3: CASSQEGAATFNSPLHF. CDR3 nucleotides: TGCGCCAGCAGCCAAGAAGGGGCGGCAACCTTTAATTCACCCCTCCACTTT.

V and J are TRBV9 and TRBJ2-5, with TRBD2 matching over 16 bases. CDR1 is SGDLS, CDR2 YYNGEE, per germline. The CDR3 covers 16 residues. Trimming at V came to 3 bases and at J to 3 bases, leaving 2 bases not matched to a gene. The CDR3 region has the DNA TGTGCCAGCAGCGGGGGACTAGCGGGAGGGGAAGAGACCCAGTACTTC. Translation: CASSGGLAGGEETQYF.

DNA for the CDR3: TGTGCCATCAGTGAGTCGGAGACAGGATCCACAGATACGCAGTATTTT. This codes for CAISESETGSTDTQYF. This chain uses TRBV10-3 with TRBJ2-3, with D perhaps matching TRBD1 (6 bases). Germline CDR1 reads ENHRY; CDR2 reads SYGVKD. There are 16 residues in the CDR3. V lost 0 bases, J lost 2 bases, and 12 bases lay in between.

The chain couples TRBV6-4 to TRBJ2-1; D uncertain. With 3 bases removed from V and 0 bases from J, the gap between germline ends came to 9 bases. CDR1 is MRHNA, CDR2 SNTAGT, per germline. There are 15 residues in the CDR3. CDR3 sequence (DNA): TGTGCCAGCAGTGAAGCCGATAGCTCCTACAATGAGCAGTTCTTC. Translating gives CASSEADSSYNEQFF.

The chain joins TRBV7-2 to TRBJ1-5; D remains unclear. Germline-derived CDR1 and CDR2 are SGHTA and FQGNSA. This CDR3 has 13 amino acids. V lost 4 bases to trimming and J lost 6 bases, with 10 bases between them. The CDR3 DNA is TGTGCCAGCAGCTCCGGACGAGCTCAGCCCCAGCATTTT. This sequence encodes CASSSGRAQPQHF.

The chain recombines TRBV6-5 with TRBJ1-2; D might be TRBD1 (6 bases). The CDR3 runs to 14 residues. CDR1 and CDR2 (germline): MNHEY, SVGAGI. The V end lost 7 bases, the J end lost 3 bases, and 15 bases lay between the germline ends. CDR3 DNA: TGTGCCAGCACCCGTTCGGACAGCTACTATGGCTACACCTTC. Translation gives CASTRSDSYYGYTF.

The CDR3 protein is CASRTGNQETQYF. For the CDR3, the DNA is TGTGCCAGCAGGACAGGGAATCAGGAGACCCAGTACTTC. The chain carries TRBV6-5 and TRBJ2-5; 7 bases are shared with TRBD1. V was clipped by 6 bases and J by 5 bases; unmatched bases: 6. This CDR3 region has 13 residues. Germline V gene lookup returns CDR1 MNHEY and CDR2 SVGAGI.

The CDR3 spells CASTPAPLAGGGEQFF. In DNA form, the CDR3 reads TGTGCCAGCACCCCTGCGCCTCTAGCGGGAGGTGGTGAGCAGTTCTTC. The chain is built from TRBV27 and TRBJ2-1; TRBD2 matches 11 bases. The V segment lost 7 bases and the J segment 9 bases; nucleotides outside the gene matches: 14. The CDR3 consists of 16 residues. Germline V gives CDR1 MNHEY, CDR2 SMNVEV (reference sequence).

This chain connects TRBV9 to TRBJ2-6, with D maybe TRBD1 (6 bases). The germline V gene has CDR1 SGDLS and CDR2 YYNGEE. This CDR3 comprises 15 residues. V lost 6 bases, J lost 2 bases, and 12 bases lay in between. The CDR3 sequence is CASTPDRPGANVLTF. The CDR3 DNA reads TGTGCCAGCACCCCCGACAGGCCTGGGGCCAACGTCCTGACTTTC.

The genes are TRBV5-1 and TRBJ2-3; D uncertain. This CDR3 is built from 15 residues. CDR1 and CDR2 from the germline V gene are SGHRS and YFSETQ. V was clipped by 2 bases and J by 0 bases, with 10 bases between them. The CDR3 sequence: CASSLLLTSTDTQYF. The CDR3 coding sequence is TGCGCCAGCAGCTTATTACTAACCAGCACAGATACGCAGTATTTT.

On this clone: Other nucleotide sequences from this sample produce the same CDR3. The rearrangement links TRBV29-1 to TRBJ1-2; TRBD1 matches at 8 bases. V dropped 4 bases and J dropped 4; count of bases not matched to a gene: 11. This CDR3 has 15 residues. The germline V gene encodes CDR1 SQVTM and CDR2 ANQGSEA. CDR3 sequence: CSVGQGSATTYGYTF. DNA of the CDR3: TGCAGCGTTGGACAGGGGTCCGCCACAACCTATGGCTACACCTTC.

The chain links TRBV5-8 to TRBJ1-3, with a tentative D call TRBD1 (6 bases). CDR1 and CDR2 (germline): SGHTS, YDEGEE. The length of the CDR3 is 15 residues. Trimming removed 1 base from V and 4 bases from J, with 12 bases in between. The CDR3 DNA sequence: TGTGCCAGCAGCTTGTGGGGGGCGCGAGGAAACACCATATATTTT. Its translation is CASSLWGARGNTIYF.

The chain has TRBV10-3 and TRBJ2-7; D not certain. CDR1 and CDR2 (germline): ENHRY, SYGVKD. Trimming stripped 8 bases from V and 10 bases from J, with 18 bases between. The CDR3 has 12 amino acids. The CDR3 loop reads CAISKLDGRQYF. In DNA form, the CDR3 reads TGTGCCATCTCCAAACTTGACGGTAGACAGTACTTC.

The chain is built from TRBV4-1 and TRBJ1-5, with D unresolved. The germline V and J ends were trimmed by 2 bases and 1 base, with 9 bases remaining between them. The CDR3 is made up of 15 amino acids. The germline V gene encodes CDR1 MGHRA and CDR2 YSYEKL. The CDR3 spells CASSQQAPSNQPQHF. The DNA of the CDR3 is TGCGCCAGCAGCCAACAGGCACCCAGCAATCAGCCCCAGCATTTT.

The chain is built from TRBV11-3 and TRBJ1-1; 7 positions match TRBD1. The CDR3 extends over 13 amino acids. Unmatched junction bases numbered 5, after V lost 5 bases and J lost 5 bases. The germline CDR1 and CDR2 sequences are SGHNT and YENEEA. In DNA, the CDR3 is TGTGCCAGCAGCCAAACAGGGGTTACTGAAGCTTTCTTT. Translated, it gives CASSQTGVTEAFF.

The chain recombines TRBV28 with TRBJ2-2, with D maybe TRBD2 (6 bases). Germline lookup yields CDR1 MDHEN and CDR2 SYDVKM. Trimming stripped 4 bases from V and 3 bases from J, with 12 bases between. CDR3 length: 15 amino acids. The CDR3 region is CASSYGGTYTGELFF. The CDR3, as DNA: TGTGCCAGCAGTTACGGCGGGACGTACACCGGGGAGCTGTTTTTT.

This chain links TRBV7-8 with TRBJ2-3; TRBD2 matches 10 bases. CDR3 length: 14 amino acids. CDR1 is SGHVS, CDR2 FQNEAQ, per germline. V gave up 1 base and J gave up 10 bases; unmatched junction bases: 5. The CDR3 region has the DNA TGTGCCAGCAGCTTAGTAGCGGGGGGCCTTGCGCAGTATTTT. Protein: CASSLVAGGLAQYF.

The table lists this clone with a count of one. V usage is TRBV5-4 and J usage is TRBJ2-3; D is undetermined. Trimming took off 3 bases at V and 5 bases at J, with 16 bases between the two ends. Germline V gene lookup returns CDR1 SGHNT and CDR2 YYREEE (reference sequence). This CDR3 is built from 15 residues. CDR3 DNA: TGTGCCAGCAGCTCCGCGTCGCCAGGCGTAGATACGCAGTATTTT. Translated: CASSSASPGVDTQYF. The full variable domain, with the rest looked up from reference TRBV5-4 and TRBJ2-3, is ETGVTQSPTHLIKTRGQQVTLRCSSQSGHNTVSWYQQALGQGPQFIFQYYREEENGRGNFPPRFSGLQFPNYSSELNVNALELDDSALYLCASSSASPGVDTQYFGPGTRLTVL.

The chain employs TRBV6-1 and TRBJ2-5; TRBD2 aligns across 9 bases. The J segment lost 5 bases and the V segment lost 5 bases, leaving 9 bases of the junction unmatched. The CDR3 consists of 15 residues. Germline assignment: CDR1 MNHNS and CDR2 SASEGT. DNA for the CDR3: TGTGCCAGCAGTCCTAGCGGGGATACGGGGGAGACCCAGTACTTC. Its protein is CASSPSGDTGETQYF.

Of note for this clone: The sample has other DNA sequences that encode this CDR3 too. The chain is built from TRBV7-3 and TRBJ2-5; 8 nucleotides agree with TRBD2. J gave up 4 bases and V 5 bases, and 6 bases lay outside the gene matches. The CDR3 has 14 residues. Germline V gene sequence: CDR1 SGHTA, CDR2 FQGTGA. CDR3 region: CASSSGLAGETQYF. DNA for the CDR3: TGTGCCAGCAGCAGCGGACTAGCCGGAGAGACCCAGTACTTC.

V and J are TRBV6-1 and TRBJ1-3; no clear D gene. The CDR3 totals 15 residues. In germline, CDR1 is MNHNS, CDR2 SASEGT. V was cut by 8 bases and J by 2 bases, with 16 bases left in between. The chain's CDR3 is CASVKGGDAGNTIYF. CDR3 nucleotides: TGTGCCAGCGTCAAGGGCGGCGATGCTGGAAACACCATATATTTT.

CDR3 nucleotide sequence: TGTGCCAGCAGCTTGGAACTAGTTTCCGAGACCCAGTACTTC. It is translated as CASSLELVSETQYF. V and J are TRBV5-4 and TRBJ2-5; maybe TRBD2 (5 bases). The CDR3 extends over 14 amino acids. V gave up 0 bases and J gave up 5 bases, with 11 bases separating them. CDR1 is SGHNT, CDR2 YYREEE, per germline (reference sequence).

The V and J genes are TRBV9 and TRBJ2-3, with unresolved D. V dropped 4 bases and J dropped 6 bases, with 6 bases sitting between them. Per germline, CDR1 SGDLS and CDR2 YYNGEE. The CDR3 is 11 amino acids. The CDR3 region has the DNA TGTGCCAGCAGCCCGCACGATACGCAGTATTTT. This gives the protein CASSPHDTQYF.

This chain uses TRBV6-6 with TRBJ1-2; 10 nucleotides line up with TRBD1. This CDR3 has 16 amino acids. The germline gives CDR1 MNHNY, CDR2 SVGAGI (reference sequence). V shed 7 bases and J 0 bases; nucleotides not matched to a gene: 8. The DNA of the CDR3 is TGTGCCAGCACCCTGGGACAGGGGTCTACTAACTATGGCTACACCTTC. Translation: CASTLGQGSTNYGYTF.

This clone came up once. The chain joins TRBV15 to TRBJ2-1; the match to TRBD2 covers 7 bases. The CDR3 contains 13 residues. V shed 1 base, J shed 13 bases, and the junction held 7 bases outside the gene matches. Germline V gene data show CDR1 as LNHNV and CDR2 as YYDKDF (reference sequence). The CDR3 nucleotides are TGTGCCACCAGCAGAGTCCATGCGGGGGATCAGTTCTTC. The encoded protein is CATSRVHAGDQFF.

The J gene is TRBJ1-5, the V gene TRBV6-5, with 9 bases matching TRBD1. Trimming took 4 bases from V and 2 from J; bases not matched to a gene: 3. Looked up from germline, CDR1 is MNHEY and CDR2 is SVGAGI. This CDR3 is 15 amino acids long. Here the CDR3 reads CASSLGQGGNQPQHF. The DNA for the CDR3 is TGTGCCAGCAGTTTGGGACAGGGAGGCAATCAGCCCCAGCATTTT.

In its sample, this clone was seen a few times. This chain joins TRBV30 and TRBJ1-2; TRBD1 matches at 7 bases. The V gene end was trimmed by 3 bases and the J gene end by 7 bases; junction bases not matched to a gene: 5. The CDR3 has 12 amino acids. Germline values: CDR1 GTSNPN, CDR2 SVGIG (reference sequence). The CDR3, as DNA: TGTGCCTGGAGAGCCGCAGGGGGTGGCTACACCTTC. As protein: CAWRAAGGGYTF.

This clone was counted a single time. The V and J genes are TRBV2 and TRBJ2-5, with 9 bases identical to TRBD1. Germline V gene sequence: CDR1 SNHLY, CDR2 FYNNEI. V was pared by 6 bases and J by 6 bases, with 5 bases of the junction left unmatched. CDR3 length: 13 amino acids. Here the CDR3 DNA reads TGTGCCAGCAGGGAACAGGGGGCGAAGACCCAGTACTTC. This codes for CASREQGAKTQYF. The full variable domain, completed using reference TRBV2 and TRBJ2-5, is EPEVTQTPSHQVTQMGQEVILRCVPISNHLYFYWYRQILGQKVEFLVSFYNNEISEKSEIFDDQFSVERPDGSNFTLKIRSTKLEDSAMYFCASREQGAKTQYFGPGTRLLVL.

V usage is TRBV6-5 and J usage is TRBJ1-1; TRBD1 matches 9 bases. The CDR3 contains 13 residues. Germline values: CDR1 MNHEY, CDR2 SVGAGI. J was trimmed by 10 bases and V by 3 bases; bases with no gene match: 6. CDR3 coding DNA: TGTGCCAGCAGTTATACCCAGGACAGGGGAGCTTTCTTT. Translating gives CASSYTQDRGAFF.